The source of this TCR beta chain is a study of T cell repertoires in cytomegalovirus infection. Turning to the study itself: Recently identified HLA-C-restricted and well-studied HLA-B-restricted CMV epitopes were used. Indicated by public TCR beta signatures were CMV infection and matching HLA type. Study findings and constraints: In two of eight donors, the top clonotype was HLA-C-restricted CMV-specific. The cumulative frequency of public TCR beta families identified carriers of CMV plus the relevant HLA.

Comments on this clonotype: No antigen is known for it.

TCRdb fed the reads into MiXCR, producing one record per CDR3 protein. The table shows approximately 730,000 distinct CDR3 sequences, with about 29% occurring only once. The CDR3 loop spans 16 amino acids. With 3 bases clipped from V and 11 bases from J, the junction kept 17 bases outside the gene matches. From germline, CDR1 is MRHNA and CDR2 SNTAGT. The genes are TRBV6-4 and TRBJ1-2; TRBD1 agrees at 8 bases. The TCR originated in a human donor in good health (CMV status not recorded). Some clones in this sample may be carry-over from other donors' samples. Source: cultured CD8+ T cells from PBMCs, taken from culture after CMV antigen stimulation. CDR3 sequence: CASSDGDRLSISNYTF. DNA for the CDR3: TGTGCCAGCAGTGATGGGGACAGGCTTTCGATCTCGAATTACACCTTC.